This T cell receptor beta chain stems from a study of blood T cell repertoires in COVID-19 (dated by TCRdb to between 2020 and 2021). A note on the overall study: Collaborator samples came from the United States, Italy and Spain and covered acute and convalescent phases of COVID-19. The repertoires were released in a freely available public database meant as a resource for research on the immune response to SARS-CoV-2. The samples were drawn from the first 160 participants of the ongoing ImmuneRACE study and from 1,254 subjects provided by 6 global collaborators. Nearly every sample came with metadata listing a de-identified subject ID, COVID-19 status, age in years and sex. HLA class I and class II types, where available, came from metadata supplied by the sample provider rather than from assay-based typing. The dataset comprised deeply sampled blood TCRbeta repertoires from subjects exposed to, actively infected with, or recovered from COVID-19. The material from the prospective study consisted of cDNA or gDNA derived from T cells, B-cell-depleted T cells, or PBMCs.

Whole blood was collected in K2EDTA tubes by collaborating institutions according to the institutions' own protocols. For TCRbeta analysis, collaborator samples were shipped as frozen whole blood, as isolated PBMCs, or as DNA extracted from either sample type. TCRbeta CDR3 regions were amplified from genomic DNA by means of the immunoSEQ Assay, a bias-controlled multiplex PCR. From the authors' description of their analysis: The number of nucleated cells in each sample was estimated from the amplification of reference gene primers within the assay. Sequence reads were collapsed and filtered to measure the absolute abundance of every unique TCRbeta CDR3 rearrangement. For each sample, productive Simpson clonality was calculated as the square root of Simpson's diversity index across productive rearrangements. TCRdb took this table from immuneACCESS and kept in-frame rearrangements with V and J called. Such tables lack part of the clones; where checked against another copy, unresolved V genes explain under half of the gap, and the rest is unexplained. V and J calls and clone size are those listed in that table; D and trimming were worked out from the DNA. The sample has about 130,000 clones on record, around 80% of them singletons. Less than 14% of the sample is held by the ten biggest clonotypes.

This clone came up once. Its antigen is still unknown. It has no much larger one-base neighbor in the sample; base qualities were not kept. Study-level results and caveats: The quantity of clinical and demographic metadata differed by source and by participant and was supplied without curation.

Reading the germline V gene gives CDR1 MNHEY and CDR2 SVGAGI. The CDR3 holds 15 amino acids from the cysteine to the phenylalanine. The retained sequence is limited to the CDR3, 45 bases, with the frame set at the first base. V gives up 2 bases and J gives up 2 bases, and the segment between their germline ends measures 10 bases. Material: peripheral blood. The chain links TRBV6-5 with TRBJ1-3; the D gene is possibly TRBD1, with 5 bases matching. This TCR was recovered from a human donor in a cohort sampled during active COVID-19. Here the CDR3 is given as CASSYQGLTGNTIYF. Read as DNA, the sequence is TGTGCCAGCAGTTACCAGGGTCTGACTGGAAACACCATATATTTT.